The T cell receptor (beta chain) under discussion was sequenced for a study of post-analysis software for immune sequencing data. Study-level background: The disease courses spanned relapsing-remitting, secondary progressive and progressive-relapsing forms of multiple sclerosis.

Study-wide findings and caveats: F-measure co-clustering was strong for batch-matched samples. For normalized Chao1 diversity, multiple sclerosis patients scored significantly lower than controls did. Comparison of patients with controls showed 4 to 6 TRBV segments more frequent in patients, TRBV5-6, TRBV5-1 and TRBV20-1 among them.

As regards this clonotype: The antigen remains undetermined.

Incorporated into the TCR beta cDNA libraries were unique molecular identifiers, which served to reduce PCR and sequencing biases. When roughly 1 to 10 million T cells were used, they gave a few hundred thousand cDNA molecules. TCRdb fed the PCR reads into MiXCR, producing one record per CDR3 protein. The profile covers hundreds of thousands of distinct CDR3 sequences, with roughly three fifths appearing a single time and over 9% taken by the ten largest. Trimming removed 7 bases at V and 0 bases at J, with 11 bases between. The V gene's germline CDR1 is SQVTM and CDR2 ANQGSEA. The CDR3 length is 13 residues.

The sequencing input was blood. The gene calls are TRBV29-1 and TRBJ2-3; D not certain. The source is a girl aged 2-9 years with multiple sclerosis. The CDR3 protein is CSAIRISTDTQYF. The DNA of the CDR3 is TGCAGCGCCATAAGGATAAGCACAGATACGCAGTATTTT.